This T cell receptor (beta chain) was documented in a study of blood T cells in healthy people across ages (dated by TCRdb to the mid-2010s). In terms of the full investigation: In model experiments, template switching captured roughly one uniquely barcoded TCR beta cDNA molecule for every two T cells. To track age-related changes in TCR beta repertoire diversity, the study relied on deep sequencing normalized with unique cDNA molecular identifiers. The donors were divided into four age groups: young (average around 17 years), middle-aged (approximately 41), aged (approximately 62) and long-lived (around 87). To avoid experimental bias, donors of different ages were spread randomly across the sequencing lanes. Using the same blood draw, the study looked at two additional independent replicas of 1 million unique cDNA reads for two donors, one aged 18 to 30 and the other aged 80 or older.

The 40 or so donors, aged about 6 to 100 years, were systemically healthy Caucasian individuals from Russia. Each donor gave 9.5 to 10 milliliters of peripheral blood, drawn into EDTA-treated Vacutainer tubes. Ficoll-Paque density-gradient centrifugation was used to isolate PBMCs, with at least 6 million per sample. Total RNA, at least 6 micrograms per sample, was extracted from PBMCs with Trizol reagent. For every donor, an aliquot of PBMCs went through flow cytometry to measure the percentages of naive CD45RAhigh/CD27high T cells. This clonotype was found a few times. Which antigen it targets is not known. It has no much larger one-base neighbor in the sample; base qualities were not kept. What the authors observed across the whole study: Compared with the aged group, the long-lived group had more naive CD4+ T cells, fewer expanded clones and increased TCR diversity, suggesting age selection. Bulk unsorted PBMC profiling prevented conclusive comparison of naive and antigen-experienced compartments. Observed TCR beta diversity per million T cells fell roughly linearly with age, and a significant reduction was already apparent by age around 39. The CMV infection status of donors was not known, potentially confounding age-related changes in expanded clonotypes. Estimates of total diversity from one million sequenced T cells were regarded as lower bounds and underestimates. The percentage of naive T cells measured by flow cytometry correlated strongly with observed TCR beta diversity.

Taken from cysteine to phenylalanine, the CDR3 has 13 residues. Only CDR3 DNA remains: 39 bases, in frame from the first base. After removal of 7 bases from V and 4 bases from J, the junction retains 7 bases not matched to a gene. Looking up the germline V gene (reference sequence) yields CDR1 DFQATT and CDR2 SNEGSKA. Receptors were amplified or captured by 5' RACE. These reads were obtained on an Illumina HiSeq 2500. A second PCR of roughly 6 to 11 cycles was run with a J-beta primer mix and a sample-barcoded 5' primer. Each TCR beta cDNA molecule received a unique molecular identifier from a template-switch 5' adaptor carrying 12 random nucleotides. Each sample yielded at least 3 million CDR3-containing paired-end reads. First-strand cDNA was synthesized from all RNA with the Mint cDNA synthesis kit, primed by a TRBC-specific oligonucleotide. All cDNA was treated with uracil-DNA glycosylase and then went through a first 18-cycle PCR with the universal primers M1SS and BC2_uni_R. The published analysis was carried out like this. Each sample was normalized by randomly selecting 1 million high-quality reads, each carrying a distinct molecular identifier. Instead of being binned into consensus sequences, reads that shared molecular identifiers were thrown out. MiTCR, set to a Q25 quality threshold and the strictest error-elimination algorithm, was used for CDR3 identification, clonotype clustering and error correction. A nonparametric unseen species model with Euler transformation was used to estimate lower-bound total TCR beta diversity. TCRdb cleaned the public reads at Q25 with fastp, built clones with MiXCR and kept in-frame beta chains. Rows are unified per CDR3 protein, each entry keeping the most common DNA and genes. Here the V and J calls rest on TCRdb's processing, not on the authors' analysis. The sample table holds more than 800,000 distinct CDR3 sequences, of which 25% to 35% were seen once. The top ten clonotypes cover about 18% of the sample.

Material: blood. The receptor was derived from a woman of 80 years or more in good health. The chain employs TRBV20-1 and TRBJ1-5; 7 bases in the middle match TRBD1. The nucleotide sequence reads TGCAGTGTTCTCCAGGGGGTGAATCAGCCCCAGCATTTT. Translated, this gives CSVLQGVNQPQHF.